These 24 T cell receptor beta chains share one sample of origin, sequenced in a study of OX40 agonist ivuxolimab in advanced cancers. Some clones are missing from TCRdb's copy, which holds only in-frame ones; the method was immunoSEQ multiplex PCR. The sample shows roughly 89,000 clones, approximately 91% of them seen only once. Sequenced here: CD4+ or CD8+ T cells sorted from blood, sampled in a trial of the OX40 agonist ivuxolimab. The source is an adult with an advanced solid tumor such as melanoma, head and neck, liver or kidney cancer.

This rearrangement joins TRBV6-5 to TRBJ2-5, with 10 bases identical to TRBD1. The junction had 6 bases not matched to a gene; V was cut back by 0 bases and J by 5 bases. Germline CDR1 MNHEY, CDR2 SVGAGI. CDR3 length: 16 amino acids. CDR3: CASSYSDRGMGETQYF. In nucleotides, the CDR3 is TGTGCCAGCAGTTACTCGGACAGGGGGATGGGGGAGACCCAGTACTTC.

The table lists this clone with a count of one. The chain uses TRBV25-1 and TRBJ2-7, with D uncertain. CDR3 length equals 14 residues. Trimming cost V 1 base and J 2 bases, with 9 bases left between them. The germline V gene has CDR1 MGHDK and CDR2 SYGVNS. CDR3 loop: CASSELRVPYEQYF. The CDR3 nucleotides read TGTGCCAGCAGTGAATTAAGGGTCCCCTACGAGCAGTACTTC.

The chain combines TRBV14 with TRBJ2-2; maybe TRBD1 (5 bases). V was shortened by 10 bases and J by 6 bases, with 15 bases between the two germline ends. The CDR3 is 13 amino acids. CDR1 is SGHDN and CDR2 is FVKESK in the germline V gene. In DNA, the CDR3 is TGTGCCATAGAACAGGCTAGTCCCGGGGAGCTGTTTTTT. This gives the protein CAIEQASPGELFF.

The chain has TRBV7-3 and TRBJ2-5, with D tentatively TRBD1 or TRBD2 (5 bases each). There are 21 residues in the CDR3. V was cut by 3 bases and J by 1 base, with 30 bases left in between. Germline CDR1 SGHTA, CDR2 FQGTGA. The CDR3 DNA follows: TGTGCCAGCAGCTTCCTCCTCATTCGGGTGGGGGATCGGGGAATCCAAGAGACCCAGTACTTC. Translation gives CASSFLLIRVGDRGIQETQYF.

This chain links TRBV27 with TRBJ1-4; no firm D call. V gave up 2 bases and J gave up 0 bases, with 13 bases separating them. The CDR3 contains 17 residues. Germline loops: CDR1 MNHEY, CDR2 SMNVEV (reference sequence). The CDR3 sequence: CASSLRSAGATNEKLFF. In DNA form, the CDR3 reads TGTGCCAGCAGTTTAAGGTCTGCGGGCGCAACTAATGAAAAACTGTTTTTT.

CDR3 nucleotides: TGTGCCAGTTCGCTCCAACAGGGATCCACCTACGAGCAGTACTTC. Protein: CASSLQQGSTYEQYF. The V call is TRBV7-3, the J call TRBJ2-7; weak D call: TRBD1 (6 bases). Trimming took 9 bases from V and 2 from J, leaving 20 bases between them. The CDR3 is 15 residues long. Germline loops: CDR1 SGHTA, CDR2 FQGTGA.

This clone was found once. The chain employs TRBV4-1 and TRBJ2-2, with TRBD2 identical over 10 bases. From germline, CDR1 is MGHRA and CDR2 YSYEKL. The CDR3 length is 15 residues. V was pared by 4 bases and J by 7 bases, with 6 bases of the junction left unmatched. CDR3 protein: CASSPLAGAVGELFF. CDR3 DNA: TGCGCCAGCAGCCCTCTAGCGGGAGCGGTCGGGGAGCTGTTTTTT.

This chain uses TRBV18 with TRBJ2-5; tentatively, D is TRBD2 (6 bases). This CDR3 is 14 amino acids long. In germline, CDR1 is KGHSH, CDR2 LQKENI. The V end was cut by 6 bases, the J end by 4 bases, with 15 bases between. CDR3 DNA sequence: TGTGCCAGCTCCCCGCCGGGGGTTCGAGAGACCCAGTACTTC. This codes for CASSPPGVRETQYF.

The chain is built from TRBV7-2 and TRBJ2-5, with D perhaps TRBD1 (6 bases). Germline assignment: CDR1 SGHTA and CDR2 FQGNSA. V shed 5 bases and J shed 5 bases, with 15 bases lying between them. This CDR3 comprises 14 residues. The DNA of the CDR3 is TGTGCCAGCAGCCGACTTCAGGGGTCGGAGACCCAGTACTTC. This gives the protein CASSRLQGSETQYF.

The gene calls are TRBV18 and TRBJ1-2, with 9 positions matching TRBD1. The germline V gene encodes CDR1 KGHSH and CDR2 LQKENI. With 2 bases clipped from V and 8 bases from J, the junction kept 6 bases outside the gene matches. The CDR3 has 14 residues. CDR3 loop: CASSPSSGQGGYTF. The CDR3 bases are TGTGCCAGCTCACCATCTTCGGGACAGGGAGGCTACACCTTC.

The chain is built from TRBV10-2 and TRBJ1-1; D possibly corresponds to TRBD1 (6 bases). V shed 4 bases and J shed 2 bases, with 8 bases lying between them. The germline gives CDR1 WSHSY, CDR2 SAAADI. The CDR3 runs 13 residues. DNA of the CDR3: TGCGCCAGCAGTGTCAGGGGAAACACTGAAGCTTTCTTT. The encoded protein is CASSVRGNTEAFF.

The chain combines TRBV28 with TRBJ2-7, with a tentative D call TRBD2 (6 bases). The CDR3 has 13 amino acids. V was clipped by 3 bases and J by 2 bases, with 8 bases between them. Germline assignment: CDR1 MDHEN and CDR2 SYDVKM. CDR3 sequence (DNA): TGTGCCAGCAGTTTCACGGGAGCCTACGAGCAGTACTTC. It yields the protein CASSFTGAYEQYF.

CDR3 sequence: CASSRTSGASYEQYF. CDR3 sequence (DNA): TGTGCCAGCAGCCGGACTAGCGGGGCCTCCTACGAGCAGTACTTC. The J gene is TRBJ2-7, the V gene TRBV28, with 12 bases identical to TRBD2. The CDR3 runs to 15 residues. The V and J ends lost 6 bases and 0 bases, in that order; junction bases with no gene match: 3. Germline loops: CDR1 MDHEN, CDR2 SYDVKM.

V is TRBV5-6 and J is TRBJ2-1; D unresolved. Germline assignment: CDR1 SGHDT and CDR2 YYEEEE. V was shortened by 4 bases and J by 0 bases, with 11 bases between the two germline ends. The CDR3 totals 15 residues. The CDR3 DNA sequence: TGTGCCAGCAGCCGGAGACCCAACTCCTACAATGAGCAGTTCTTC. Residues: CASSRRPNSYNEQFF.

The chain employs TRBV5-1 and TRBJ2-5; D remains unclear. This CDR3 contains 13 residues. The V and J ends lost 3 bases and 5 bases respectively, with 11 bases between them. Germline V CDR1 and CDR2: SGHRS, YFSETQ. The CDR3 here is CASSSTERETQYF. CDR3 nucleotide sequence: TGCGCCAGCAGCTCAACAGAGAGGGAGACCCAGTACTTC.

This clone was found once. The chain is built from TRBV19 and TRBJ2-3; TRBD2 is a possible D gene (5 bases). The CDR3 is 16 residues long. Per germline, CDR1 LNHDA and CDR2 SQIVND (reference sequence). V was shortened by 1 base and J by 0 bases, with 11 bases between the two germline ends. The CDR3 nucleotides read TGTGCCAGTAGTATAGGGGTTAGCGCGAGCACAGATACGCAGTATTTT. It encodes CASSIGVSASTDTQYF.

J is TRBJ2-1 and V is TRBV2; D ambiguous. CDR3 length: 12 residues. CDR1 SNHLY and CDR2 FYNNEI come from the germline V gene. Trimming left V 1 base short and J 4 bases short, with 2 bases between. The CDR3 is CASSEGYNEQFF. As DNA, the CDR3 is TGTGCCAGCAGTGAAGGATACAATGAGCAGTTCTTC.

The chain employs TRBV5-4 and TRBJ2-4, with 15 bases aligning to TRBD2. J lost 11 bases, V lost 3 bases, and 6 bases had no gene match. Germline V gene sequence: CDR1 SGHNT, CDR2 YYREEE (reference sequence). The CDR3 is made up of 15 amino acids. CDR3 in amino acids: CASSSGLAGGLVQYF. CDR3 nucleotide sequence: TGTGCCAGCAGCTCGGGACTAGCGGGGGGCCTCGTTCAGTACTTC.

In nucleotides, the CDR3 is TGTGCCAGCAGATCCAACGGGGGCTCGAGCACTGAAGCTTTCTTT. This sequence encodes CASRSNGGSSTEAFF. The J gene is TRBJ1-1, the V gene TRBV7-2; TRBD1 is a possible D gene (6 bases). The V and J ends lost 6 bases and 4 bases respectively, with 18 bases between them. Germline V CDR1 and CDR2: SGHTA, FQGNSA. This CDR3 is 15 amino acids long.

The J gene is TRBJ1-1, the V gene TRBV19, with TRBD1 as a possible D gene (6 bases). The V gene's germline CDR1 is LNHDA and CDR2 SQIVND (reference sequence). With 5 bases removed from V and 1 base from J, the gap between germline ends came to 8 bases. The CDR3 length is 13 residues. Written as DNA, the CDR3 is TGTGCCAGTAGTGGGGGCGCGAACACTGAAGCTTTCTTT. Residues: CASSGGANTEAFF.

This chain links TRBV5-6 with TRBJ2-1; 9 nucleotides match TRBD2. The CDR3 is 17 amino acids. CDR1 SGHDT and CDR2 YYEEEE come from the germline V gene. Germline trimming cut 2 bases from V and 0 bases from J; bases unmatched to any gene: 6. CDR3 sequence (DNA): TGTGCCAGCAGCTTTACGGTACTAGCGGGCTCCTACAATGAGCAGTTCTTC. This translates into CASSFTVLAGSYNEQFF.

This chain links TRBV4-1 with TRBJ2-3; TRBD2 matches 8 bases. The germline CDR1 and CDR2 sequences are MGHRA and YSYEKL. The V gene end was trimmed by 4 bases and the J gene end by 4 bases; junction bases not matched to a gene: 7. The CDR3 is 15 amino acids. The CDR3 region has the DNA TGCGCCAGCAGCCGCTCGGGGGGGAGGGCAGATACGCAGTATTTT. Its protein product is CASSRSGGRADTQYF.

This chain connects TRBV15 to TRBJ2-5, with D uncertain. CDR3 size: 11 residues. Germline values: CDR1 LNHNV, CDR2 YYDKDF (reference sequence). Trimming shortened V by 5 bases and J by 6 bases, and 7 bases separated the two germline ends. The CDR3 coding sequence is TGTGCCACCAGCTACGAGAAGACCCAGTACTTC. Translated, it gives CATSYEKTQYF.

The chain combines TRBV25-1 with TRBJ2-5; D possibly matches TRBD1 or TRBD2 (6 bases each). Germline CDR1 and CDR2: MGHDK and SYGVNS. The CDR3 runs 15 residues. Trimming stripped 4 bases from V and 6 bases from J, with 18 bases between. The CDR3 protein is CASSGALGGEKTQYF. DNA for the CDR3: TGTGCCAGCAGTGGGGCATTGGGGGGCGAGAAGACCCAGTACTTC.